A selection of T cell receptor beta chains follows, all from one sample in a study of cytomegalovirus exposure and HLA in healthy donors. Profiling relied on immunoSEQ multiplex PCR, and the TCRdb table lists in-frame clones only, not all of them. The data hold approximately 130,000 clones, with around 85% observed a single time. The sequencing sample was made of PBMCs. The receptors come from a woman in her twenties or thirties in good health and CMV-seronegative. Both conserved end residues are part of each CDR3. D genes are given only for firm matches. The listing skips clone size in some rows; elsewhere it reads once, few, many or a size class.

>TRBV19|13|TRBJ2-7|TRBD1|.
CASSPARGLEQYF
TGTGCCAGTAGTCCCGCCAGGGGGCTAGAGCAGTACTTC
>TRBV14|14|TRBJ2-5|.|.
CASSQGTAEETQYF
TGTGCCAGCAGCCAAGGGACAGCCGAAGAGACCCAGTACTTC
>TRBV7-9|15|TRBJ1-2|.|.
CASTIPAEGHYGYTF
TGTGCCAGCACCATACCTGCGGAGGGCCACTATGGCTACACCTTC
>TRBV29-1|14|TRBJ2-7|.|.
CSVKTVAKRNEQYF
TGCAGCGTTAAGACAGTAGCCAAGAGGAACGAGCAGTACTTC
>TRBV9|15|TRBJ1-2|.|.
CASSVREFPNYGYTF
TGTGCCAGCAGCGTGAGGGAGTTTCCCAACTATGGCTACACCTTC
>TRBV5-6|14|TRBJ2-5|.|.
CASSLQGREETQYF
TGTGCCAGCAGCTTGCAGGGGCGGGAGGAGACCCAGTACTTC
>TRBV30|16|TRBJ1-1|TRBD1|.
CAWSLPSGQGSTEAFF
TGTGCCTGGAGTCTCCCATCCGGACAGGGGAGCACTGAAGCTTTCTTT
>TRBV11-3|13|TRBJ2-7|TRBD2|.
CASSLGGNYEQYF
TGTGCCAGCAGCCTCGGGGGGAATTACGAGCAGTACTTC
>TRBV29-1|12|TRBJ2-3|TRBD1|.
CSVRTGTDTQYF
TGCAGCGTTCGGACAGGAACAGATACGCAGTATTTT
>TRBV5-4|14|TRBJ2-7|TRBD1|.
CASSPRDRGHEQYF
TGTGCCAGCAGCCCGAGAGACAGGGGCCACGAGCAGTACTTC
>TRBV25-1|17|TRBJ1-2|TRBD1|.
CASSPSGQGLANYGYTF
TGTGCCAGCAGTCCATCGGGACAGGGGCTAGCTAACTATGGCTACACCTTC
>TRBV27|13|TRBJ2-7|.|.
CASSKGGPYEQYF
TGTGCCAGCAGTAAGGGGGGGCCCTACGAGCAGTACTTC
>TRBV19|15|TRBJ1-2|TRBD1|.
CASSISGQGVGGYTF
TGTGCCAGTAGTATTTCCGGACAGGGGGTAGGTGGCTACACCTTC
>TRBV7-6|14|TRBJ2-4|.|.
CASSLVTDEGIQYF
TGTGCCAGCAGCTTAGTGACCGACGAGGGCATTCAGTACTTC
>TRBV7-6|14|TRBJ1-2|.|.
CASSLEEGNYGYTF
TGTGCCAGCAGCTTAGAGGAGGGAAACTATGGCTACACCTTC
>TRBV2|12|TRBJ2-2|.|many
CASEADTGELFF
TGTGCCAGTGAGGCGGACACCGGGGAGCTGTTTTTT
>TRBV7-2|15|TRBJ2-7|.|.
CASSLGYGNFEEQYF
TGTGCCAGCAGCTTAGGTTACGGTAACTTCGAGGAGCAGTACTTC
>TRBV7-8|16|TRBJ1-1|TRBD1|.
CASSPRQGMRNNEAFF
TGTGCCAGCAGCCCTCGACAGGGGATGAGGAACAATGAAGCTTTCTTT
>TRBV30|14|TRBJ1-2|TRBD1|.
CAWRATGTGNGYTF
TGTGCCTGGAGGGCGACTGGGACAGGGAATGGCTACACCTTC
>TRBV5-6|15|TRBJ2-7|TRBD1|.
CASSPRQGGTYEQYF
TGTGCCAGCAGCCCCCGACAGGGGGGAACCTACGAGCAGTACTTC
>TRBV30|17|TRBJ1-2|.|.
CAWSYLRAEPINYGYTF
TGTGCCTGGAGTTACTTGCGGGCCGAACCAATTAACTATGGCTACACCTTC
>TRBV6-1|13|TRBJ1-5|.|.
CASSGQGGQPQHF
TGTGCCAGCAGTGGCCAGGGTGGTCAGCCCCAGCATTTT
>TRBV6-6|15|TRBJ2-3|TRBD2|few
CASSLLAGGTDTQYF
TGTGCCAGCAGCTTACTAGCGGGGGGGACAGATACGCAGTATTTT
>TRBV6-7|16|TRBJ2-7|TRBD2|.
CASSYSGSGGNYEQYF
TGTGCCAGCAGTTACTCCGGGAGCGGGGGGAACTACGAGCAGTACTTC
>TRBV5-1|17|TRBJ1-4|.|.
CASSSYPGNRTNEKLFF
TGCGCCAGCAGCTCATACCCCGGGAACCGAACTAATGAAAAACTGTTTTTT
>TRBV4-3|13|TRBJ1-2|.|.
CASSQDAGYGYTF
TGCGCCAGCAGCCAAGACGCAGGCTATGGCTACACCTTC
>TRBV2|13|TRBJ2-1|TRBD2|.
CAILAGDGNEQFF
TGTGCCATCCTAGCGGGGGATGGCAATGAGCAGTTCTTC
>TRBV11-2|16|TRBJ2-7|TRBD2|.
CASSFFGSGAPGEQYF
TGTGCCAGCAGCTTTTTCGGTAGCGGGGCACCGGGGGAGCAGTACTTC
>TRBV7-9|15|TRBJ2-3|.|.
CASSSRTLRTDTQYF
TGTGCCAGCAGCTCCCGGACTCTGCGGACAGATACGCAGTATTTT